This T cell receptor (beta chain) emerged from a study of PD-1 blockade in mismatch repair-deficient tumors. Study findings and constraints: Tumor-resident clones, often absent from pretreatment blood, expanded after pembrolizumab and then contracted.

V lost 1 base to trimming and J lost 5 bases, with 14 bases between them. The length of the CDR3 is 15 residues. Germline CDR1 and CDR2: SGHTA and FQGNSA. Regarding this clone: What it binds is unknown.

TCRs were sequenced from three patients responding to pembrolizumab. Assay used: immunoSEQ multiplex PCR; TCRdb lists only in-frame clones, some missing. The table records approximately 100,000 clones, 82% of them present only once. This TCR was recovered from an adult with mismatch repair-deficient cancer. The chain is built from TRBV7-2 and TRBJ2-5, with D perhaps being TRBD1 or TRBD2 (5 bases each). Sequencing used peripheral blood, obtained roughly 36 weeks after starting pembrolizumab. The CDR3 DNA reads as TGTGCCAGCAGCTTAGATGGGGGAATCGGGGAGACCCAGTACTTC. This translates into CASSLDGGIGETQYF.